This T cell receptor beta chain is from a study of blood T cell repertoires in COVID-19. Study at large: COVID-19 samples collected from the United States, Italy and Spain covered acute and convalescent phases.

Here immunoSEQ multiplex PCR was the method, and the copy in TCRdb shows in-frame clones only, minus some. The data contain some 300,000 clones, 85% to 90% of them seen just once; the ten biggest clones take up over 1%. The sequence was collected from a man aged 65 to 79 with acute or convalescent COVID-19. The sample taken for sequencing was peripheral blood.

CDR3 residues: CATSGLAGGPSTGELFF. The DNA of the CDR3 is TGTGCCACCAGTGGGCTAGCGGGGGGGCCCTCAACCGGGGAGCTGTTTTTT. The chain uses TRBV24-1 and TRBJ2-2, with 12 bases matching TRBD2. Germline trimming cut 5 bases from V and 5 bases from J; bases unmatched to any gene: 8. Germline-derived CDR1 and CDR2 are KGHDR and SFDVKD. The CDR3 contains 17 residues.